Shown below are 9 T cell receptor beta chains from a single sample sequenced in a study of early stage breast cancer tumors. The method was immunoSEQ multiplex PCR; TCRdb's version includes in-frame clones alone and lacks a portion of them. The repertoire holds fewer than 80,000 clones, with approximately 80% as singletons. The sample taken for sequencing was blood. The receptors stem from a person in their forties with breast cancer.

V usage is TRBV6-5 and J usage is TRBJ1-2, with 7 bases identical to TRBD1. The germline CDR1 and CDR2 sequences are MNHEY and SVGAGI. After removal of 6 bases from V and 9 bases from J, the junction contained 10 bases not matched to a gene. The length of the CDR3 is 13 residues. The CDR3 region has the DNA TGTGCCAGCAGAACAGGGGACTCTTTGCGCTACACCTTC. It yields the protein CASRTGDSLRYTF.

The CDR3 region is CASVETGVTEAFF. The DNA for the CDR3 is TGTGCCAGCGTGGAGACAGGGGTCACTGAAGCTTTCTTT. The chain employs TRBV2 and TRBJ1-1; TRBD1 matches at 8 bases. This CDR3 is built from 13 residues. V lost 8 bases, J lost 4 bases, and 6 bases stayed unmatched. Germline lookup yields CDR1 SNHLY and CDR2 FYNNEI.

This sequence joins TRBV30 and TRBJ2-1, with D unclear. CDR1 is GTSNPN, CDR2 SVGIG, per germline (reference sequence). The CDR3 is made up of 11 amino acids. V lost 2 bases to trimming and J lost 7 bases, with 6 bases between them. The CDR3 region is CAWSPQNEQFF. In DNA, the CDR3 is TGTGCCTGGAGTCCACAGAATGAGCAGTTCTTC. Supplemented by reference TRBV30 and TRBJ2-1, the full variable domain reads SQTIHQWPATLVQPVGSPLSLECTVEGTSNPNLYWYRQAAGRGLQLLFYSVGIGQISSEVPQNLSASRPQDRQFILSSKKLLLSDSGFYLCAWSPQNEQFFGPGTRLTVL.

CDR3 in DNA: TGTGCCACCCCGACTAGCGGGGGAAACAATGAGCAGTTCTTC. Amino acids: CATPTSGGNNEQFF. This chain joins TRBV25-1 and TRBJ2-1; 12 bases align to TRBD2. V lost 10 bases, J lost 5 bases, and 6 bases stayed unmatched. Germline V lookup: CDR1 MGHDK, CDR2 SYGVNS. This CDR3 spans 14 amino acids.

The chain uses TRBV6-5 and TRBJ2-7; D uncertain. The CDR3 runs 11 residues. Germline CDR1 MNHEY, CDR2 SVGAGI. V lost 7 bases to trimming and J lost 6 bases, with 10 bases between them. For the CDR3, the DNA is TGTGCCAGCAAAACGGCAGGCGAGCAGTACTTC. It specifies CASKTAGEQYF.

The J gene is TRBJ2-1, the V gene TRBV9; D is unresolved. Trimming stripped 0 bases from V and 1 base from J, with 11 bases between. The CDR3 covers 16 residues. From germline, CDR1 is SGDLS and CDR2 YYNGEE. The CDR3 DNA reads as TGTGCCAGCAGCGTAGTGGGTTCTGGATCCTACAATGAGCAGTTCTTC. This encodes CASSVVGSGSYNEQFF.

The gene calls are TRBV28 and TRBJ2-7; 11 bases align to TRBD1. Germline V lookup: CDR1 MDHEN, CDR2 SYDVKM. J gave up 4 bases and V 6 bases, and 5 bases lay outside the gene matches. The CDR3 extends over 14 amino acids. CDR3 protein: CASRGDRGGYEQYF. DNA of the CDR3: TGTGCCAGCAGAGGGGACAGGGGGGGTTACGAGCAGTACTTC. The full variable domain, rest sourced from reference TRBV28 and TRBJ2-7, is DVKVTQSSRYLVKRTGEKVFLECVQDMDHENMFWYRQDPGLGLRLIYFSYDVKMKEKGDIPEGYSVSREKKERFSLILESASTNQTSMYLCASRGDRGGYEQYFGPGTRLTVT.

V and J are TRBV30 and TRBJ1-2; D gene ambiguous. This CDR3 is built from 14 residues. V lost 4 bases and J 4 bases, leaving 16 bases between the germline ends. Germline-derived CDR1 and CDR2 are GTSNPN and SVGIG (reference sequence). For the CDR3, the DNA is TGTGCCTGGATTTCTTACCCTGGGCCCTATGGCTACACCTTC. Protein product: CAWISYPGPYGYTF.

This clone occurred once. V usage is TRBV4-1 and J usage is TRBJ2-5; 9 nucleotides match TRBD1. Germline V gene data show CDR1 as MGHRA and CDR2 as YSYEKL. J lost 5 bases, V lost 1 base, and 5 bases had no gene match. The CDR3 is made up of 15 amino acids. CDR3 residues: CASSQAGQGTETQYF. CDR3 DNA sequence: TGCGCCAGCAGCCAAGCAGGACAGGGGACGGAGACCCAGTACTTC.